These 16 T cell receptor beta chains were sequenced from one sample in a study of blood T cell repertoires in COVID-19 (dated by TCRdb to the early 2020s). The library was built by means of the immunoSEQ multiplex PCR assay. TCRdb limited this immuneACCESS table to in-frame rearrangements with V and J called. A share of clones is missing; checked studies link under half to unresolved V genes, and the rest is unexplained. The sample table records under 200,000 clones; 90% to 95% of these occur just once. The top ten constitute nearly 0.55% of the sample. The sample was peripheral blood. The receptors here all came from a man aged 50 to 59 with acute or convalescent COVID-19.

Here the CDR3 reads CASSRRQENQPQHF. The CDR3 DNA reads as TGTGCCAGTAGTAGGAGACAGGAAAATCAGCCCCAGCATTTT. The V call is TRBV19, the J call TRBJ1-5, with a weak D call TRBD1 (6 bases). V lost 4 bases and J lost 4, with 11 bases in between. Germline values: CDR1 LNHDA, CDR2 SQIVND (reference sequence). The CDR3 spans 14 residues.

This clone is a singleton in its sample. The chain uses TRBV11-2 and TRBJ1-1; D is unresolved. The germline V gene encodes CDR1 SGHAT and CDR2 FQNNGV. The CDR3 is 13 amino acids. With 2 bases removed from V and 3 bases from J, the gap between germline ends came to 7 bases. CDR3 in amino acids: CASSLREDTEAFF. CDR3 sequence (DNA): TGTGCCAGCAGCTTAAGGGAGGACACTGAAGCTTTCTTT.

V and J are TRBV4-1 and TRBJ1-3; 8 bases match TRBD1. Germline CDR1 MGHRA, CDR2 YSYEKL. The length of the CDR3 is 15 residues. V was pared by 3 bases and J by 4 bases, with 5 bases of the junction left unmatched. The CDR3 bases are TGCGCCAGCAGCCAGGCCAGGGGGCTCGGAAACACCATATATTTT. Translated: CASSQARGLGNTIYF.

The chain recombines TRBV7-3 with TRBJ2-5, with 12 bases fitting TRBD2. This CDR3 is 21 amino acids long. The germline CDR1 and CDR2 sequences are SGHTA and FQGTGA. The V and J ends lost 5 bases and 5 bases, in that order; junction bases with no gene match: 24. This chain's CDR3 is CASSPNSRTSGEGSWMETQYF. The CDR3 DNA reads TGTGCCAGCAGCCCCAACTCCCGGACTAGCGGGGAGGGTTCTTGGATGGAGACCCAGTACTTC. The whole variable domain, remainder taken from reference TRBV7-3 and TRBJ2-5, is GAGVSQTPSNKVTEKGKYVELRCDPISGHTALYWYRQSLGQGPEFLIYFQGTGAADDSGLPNDRFFAVRPEGSVSTLKIQRTERGDSAVYLCASSPNSRTSGEGSWMETQYFGPGTRLLVL.

This chain links TRBV28 with TRBJ1-2; no definite D call. The germline V gene encodes CDR1 MDHEN and CDR2 SYDVKM. V dropped 6 bases and J dropped 1 base, with 6 bases sitting between them. The CDR3 extends over 12 amino acids. The CDR3 DNA sequence: TGTGCCAGCAGCGGGGTTAACTATGGCTACACCTTC. As protein: CASSGVNYGYTF.

The genes are TRBV9 and TRBJ1-2; 7 nucleotides line up with TRBD1. With 6 bases clipped from V and 6 bases from J, the junction kept 11 bases outside the gene matches. The germline CDR1 and CDR2 sequences are SGDLS and YYNGEE. The CDR3 has 14 amino acids. The CDR3 spells CASTPHRGADGYTF. CDR3 DNA: TGTGCCAGCACACCCCACAGGGGCGCGGATGGCTACACCTTC.

The chain couples TRBV5-1 to TRBJ1-4; the D is unclear. The CDR3 totals 14 residues. Germline-derived CDR1 and CDR2 are SGHRS and YFSETQ. Trimming took off 3 bases at V and 2 bases at J, with 8 bases between the two ends. This CDR3 reads CASSSASTNEKLFF. The DNA of the CDR3 is TGCGCCAGCAGCTCCGCTAGCACTAATGAAAAACTGTTTTTT.

The gene calls are TRBV5-1 and TRBJ1-2; 9 bases align to TRBD1. Trimming at V came to 3 bases and at J to 3 bases, leaving 6 bases not matched to a gene. The germline gives CDR1 SGHRS, CDR2 YFSETQ. The CDR3 runs to 15 residues. CDR3: CASSSGTGWDYGYTF. The CDR3 nucleotides read TGCGCCAGCAGCTCGGGGACAGGGTGGGACTATGGCTACACCTTC.

This clone has just one count. The gene calls are TRBV2 and TRBJ2-7, with D possibly TRBD1 on 6 matching bases. The CDR3 length is 17 residues. Germline V lookup: CDR1 SNHLY, CDR2 FYNNEI. The V end lost 9 bases, the J end lost 0 bases, and 24 bases lay between the germline ends. The CDR3 sequence: CARASGQKGTPSYEQYF. Written as DNA, the CDR3 is TGTGCCAGGGCCTCGGGACAAAAGGGGACGCCCTCCTACGAGCAGTACTTC.

The rearrangement joins TRBV5-1 to TRBJ1-4, with 8 bases identical to TRBD1. V trimming: 1 base; J trimming: 7 bases; junction bases outside the gene matches: 9. The germline V gene encodes CDR1 SGHRS and CDR2 YFSETQ. The CDR3 extends over 16 amino acids. CDR3 bases: TGCGCCAGCAGCTTGAGCTCGACAGGGGCGGGTGAAAAACTGTTTTTT. Its translation is CASSLSSTGAGEKLFF.

The rearrangement links TRBV12-5 to TRBJ2-4; 13 positions match TRBD2. This CDR3 spans 23 amino acids. The V and J ends lost 5 bases and 0 bases, in that order; junction bases with no gene match: 22. Germline V gene data show CDR1 as LGHNT and CDR2 as FRNRAP. DNA for the CDR3: TGTGCTAGTGGTCCCTCCGGACTAGCGGGAGCAGCTCCTGGGGAATTAGCCAAAAACATTCAGTACTTC. This encodes CASGPSGLAGAAPGELAKNIQYF.

This chain uses TRBV19 with TRBJ2-3; 8 bases map to TRBD2. The CDR3 runs 15 residues. The V and J ends lost 2 bases and 1 base, in that order; junction bases with no gene match: 2. The germline gives CDR1 LNHDA, CDR2 SQIVND (reference sequence). The CDR3 DNA follows: TGTGCCAGTAGTATAACTAGCGGAGGCACAGATACGCAGTATTTT. It yields the protein CASSITSGGTDTQYF.

The chain joins TRBV29-1 to TRBJ1-1, with 7 bases matching TRBD1. This CDR3 is 12 amino acids long. J was trimmed by 6 bases and V by 3 bases; bases with no gene match: 4. CDR1 and CDR2 from the germline V gene are SQVTM and ANQGSEA. In DNA, the CDR3 is TGCAGCGTTGAGGAGACAGGGCCTGAAGCTTTCTTT. Translation: CSVEETGPEAFF. The complete variable domain, with remaining parts taken from reference TRBV29-1 and TRBJ1-1, reads SAVISQKPSRDICQRGTSLTIQCQVDSQVTMMFWYRQQPGQSLTLIATANQGSEATYESGFVIDKFPISRPNLTFSTLTVSNMSPEDSSIYLCSVEETGPEAFFGQGTRLTVV.

The rearrangement links TRBV7-6 to TRBJ2-2; D remains ambiguous. V was pared by 1 base and J by 8 bases, with 17 bases between. Germline V gene data show CDR1 as SGHVS and CDR2 as FNYEAQ. This CDR3 has 16 amino acids. For the CDR3, the DNA is TGTGCCAGCAGCTTAGGTTCGCGTCCCGGAGAGGGGGAGCTGTTTTTT. Translating it yields CASSLGSRPGEGELFF.

The genes are TRBV28 and TRBJ1-6, with a weak D call TRBD1 (5 bases). Germline V gives CDR1 MDHEN, CDR2 SYDVKM. Between the trimmed V and J ends, which lost 2 bases and 9 bases, there was a span of 14 bases. This CDR3 contains 15 residues. The CDR3 sequence is CASSLRGVSVSPLHF. In nucleotides, the CDR3 is TGTGCCAGCAGTTTACGGGGGGTAAGCGTTTCACCCCTCCACTTT.

Only a few counts were recorded for this clone. This chain uses TRBV6-6 with TRBJ2-7; 9 bases match TRBD1. Germline assignment: CDR1 MNHNY and CDR2 SVGAGI (reference sequence). Trimming took 5 bases from V and 6 from J; bases not matched to a gene: 11. This CDR3 has 15 residues. In nucleotides, the CDR3 is TGTGCCAGCAGTACAGCCGGGACAGGGCCCGGCGAGCAGTACTTC. Amino acids: CASSTAGTGPGEQYF.